Following are 27 T cell receptor beta chains from one sample sequenced in a study of T cell clones after liver transplantation. The data were produced by immunoSEQ multiplex PCR, yet TCRdb's version contains in-frame clones alone and is incomplete. The repertoire holds over 50,000 clones, with 70% to 85% as singletons. The source was CD4+ T cells from blood, collected before liver transplant. The receptors stem from a human donor who received a liver transplant.

The CDR3 nucleotides read TGCAGCGTTGACACGCTGTTCACTGAAGCTTTCTTT. This gives the protein CSVDTLFTEAFF. This chain links TRBV29-1 with TRBJ1-1; no clear D. The germline V and J ends were trimmed by 3 bases and 4 bases, with 9 bases remaining between them. This CDR3 region has 12 residues. Per the germline V gene, CDR1 is SQVTM and CDR2 is ANQGSEA.

The V and J genes are TRBV7-2 and TRBJ1-2; 7 nucleotides line up with TRBD1. After removal of 0 bases from V and 13 bases from J, the junction contained 11 bases not matched to a gene. Germline V gene lookup returns CDR1 SGHTA and CDR2 FQGNSA. The CDR3 consists of 14 residues. CDR3 loop: CASSLAQQGTPSTF. The CDR3, as DNA: TGTGCCAGCAGCTTAGCGCAACAGGGGACGCCCAGCACCTTC.

The chain joins TRBV2 to TRBJ2-5; possible D gene TRBD1, 8 bases. Germline CDR1 and CDR2: SNHLY and FYNNEI. Trimming took 8 bases from V and 5 from J, leaving 12 bases between them. The CDR3 extends over 12 amino acids. The CDR3 here is CASGQGGETQYF. CDR3 in DNA: TGTGCCAGCGGACAGGGAGGGGAGACCCAGTACTTC.

The rearrangement uses TRBV19 and TRBJ2-1; 9 nucleotides agree with TRBD2. The germline V gene has CDR1 LNHDA and CDR2 SQIVND (reference sequence). V lost 1 base and J lost 12; bases outside the gene matches: 16. The CDR3 sequence is 17 residues long. The chain's CDR3 is CASSIGTGTSSTMGQFF. The CDR3 nucleotides are TGTGCCAGTAGTATAGGCACCGGGACTAGCAGTACAATGGGGCAGTTCTTC.

This chain connects TRBV19 to TRBJ2-1; tentatively, D is TRBD2 (6 bases). Per germline, CDR1 LNHDA and CDR2 SQIVND (reference sequence). There are 11 residues in the CDR3. The germline V and J ends were trimmed by 10 bases and 7 bases, with 11 bases remaining between them. CDR3 DNA sequence: TGTGCCACCTCGGGGGAAAATGAGCAGTTCTTC. Translated, it gives CATSGENEQFF. Combining the CDR3 with reference TRBV19 and TRBJ2-1 gives the whole variable domain DGGITQSPKYLFRKEGQNVTLSCEQNLNHDAMYWYRQDPGQGLRLIYYSQIVNDFQKGDIAEGYSVSREKKESFPLTVTSAQKNPTAFYLCATSGENEQFFGPGTRLTVL.

A remark on this clone: At the DNA level, this CDR3 is encoded by other sequences in the same sample as well. The J gene is TRBJ2-7, the V gene TRBV7-9, with D hard to call. The CDR3 is 12 residues long. The V and J ends lost 5 bases and 3 bases respectively, with 8 bases between them. The germline V gene encodes CDR1 SEHNR and CDR2 FQNEAQ (reference sequence). The CDR3 DNA reads as TGTGCCAGCAGCCCGACGGGCTACGAGCAGTACTTC. Its protein is CASSPTGYEQYF.

By share, this clone ranks as medium-sized (0.01 to 0.1%). The gene calls are TRBV28 and TRBJ2-1; 7 nucleotides match TRBD2. V dropped 4 bases and J dropped 6; count of bases not matched to a gene: 6. The CDR3 runs to 14 residues. Germline CDR1 MDHEN, CDR2 SYDVKM. The CDR3, as DNA: TGTGCCAGCAGTTACCGGACTAGTATCAATGAGCAGTTCTTC. Protein product: CASSYRTSINEQFF.

The chain uses TRBV4-2 and TRBJ1-3; D remains unclear. CDR1 is LGHNA, CDR2 YNFKEQ, per germline. V gave up 0 bases and J gave up 3 bases, with 0 bases separating them. The CDR3 has 12 residues. CDR3 protein: CASSQDGNTIYF. The CDR3 region has the DNA TGTGCCAGCAGCCAAGATGGAAACACCATATATTTT.

V is TRBV4-1 and J is TRBJ2-5; D gene uncertain. The V end lost 1 base, the J end lost 1 base, and 7 bases lay between the germline ends. The CDR3 has 14 amino acids. Germline loops: CDR1 MGHRA, CDR2 YSYEKL. CDR3: CASSQALPQETQYF. Here the CDR3 DNA reads TGCGCCAGCAGCCAAGCGCTACCCCAAGAGACCCAGTACTTC.

This clone was observed once. V and J are TRBV29-1 and TRBJ2-1, with D perhaps TRBD2 (5 bases). The CDR3 spans 11 residues. Germline loops: CDR1 SQVTM, CDR2 ANQGSEA. Between the trimmed V and J ends, which lost 5 bases and 9 bases, there was a span of 11 bases. CDR3 region: CSVRGGSEQFF. The DNA for the CDR3 is TGCAGCGTTCGGGGTGGGAGTGAGCAGTTCTTC.

The rearrangement links TRBV6-5 to TRBJ2-3, with D uncertain. V lost 2 bases and J 2 bases, leaving 11 bases between the germline ends. Per germline, CDR1 MNHEY and CDR2 SVGAGI. This CDR3 has 15 residues. CDR3: CASSYKPSSTDTQYF. The CDR3 coding sequence is TGTGCCAGCAGTTACAAGCCCTCCTCCACAGATACGCAGTATTTT.

The chain carries TRBV28 and TRBJ1-2, with a tentative D call TRBD1 (6 bases). The germline V gene encodes CDR1 MDHEN and CDR2 SYDVKM. CDR3 length equals 13 residues. V was trimmed by 4 bases and J by 4 bases, leaving 10 bases between them. CDR3: CASSSTGIYGYTF. The CDR3 bases are TGTGCCAGCAGTTCTACAGGGATCTATGGCTACACCTTC.

CDR3 sequence reads: CASSLRGSLQRSYNEQFF. CDR3 coding DNA: TGTGCCAGCAGCTTGAGAGGCTCCCTCCAACGCTCCTACAATGAGCAGTTCTTC. V and J are TRBV5-4 and TRBJ2-1; no clear D. CDR1 is SGHNT and CDR2 is YYREEE in the germline V gene (reference sequence). Trimming left V 1 base short and J 0 bases short, with 17 bases between. There are 18 residues in the CDR3.

This rearrangement joins TRBV5-4 to TRBJ2-5; no reliable D call. V was pared by 0 bases and J by 10 bases, with 22 bases between. The CDR3 covers 16 residues. The germline gives CDR1 SGHNT, CDR2 YYREEE (reference sequence). CDR3 sequence: CASSLASGFSGSNQYF. The CDR3 DNA follows: TGTGCCAGCAGCTTGGCCTCAGGATTTTCCGGAAGCAACCAGTACTTC.

This chain joins TRBV5-1 and TRBJ2-7, with D uncertain. The V gene's germline CDR1 is SGHRS and CDR2 YFSETQ. The CDR3 runs to 15 residues. V lost 3 bases and J 2 bases, leaving 15 bases between the germline ends. In DNA form, the CDR3 reads TGCGCCAGCAGCTCAACAATTGACCCTACCTACGAGCAGTACTTC. It specifies CASSSTIDPTYEQYF. The whole variable domain, filled in from reference TRBV5-1 and TRBJ2-7, reads KAGVTQTPRYLIKTRGQQVTLSCSPISGHRSVSWYQQTPGQGLQFLFEYFSETQRNKGNFPGRFSGRQFSNSRSEMNVSTLELGDSALYLCASSSTIDPTYEQYFGPGTRLTVT.

J is TRBJ1-2 and V is TRBV14, with D perhaps matching TRBD1 (5 bases). V was cut by 4 bases and J by 3 bases, with 15 bases left in between. CDR3 length: 15 residues. Germline V lookup: CDR1 SGHDN, CDR2 FVKESK. The CDR3 here is CASSRTVRGDYGYTF. The CDR3 DNA sequence: TGTGCCAGCAGCCGTACTGTCCGGGGGGACTATGGCTACACCTTC.

The chain joins TRBV9 to TRBJ2-1; TRBD1 might be the D (6 bases). Trimming took 3 bases from V and 9 from J, leaving 10 bases between them. The CDR3 runs 12 residues. Germline V gene sequence: CDR1 SGDLS, CDR2 YYNGEE. The CDR3 coding sequence is TGTGCCAGCAGCGCCACAGGGTCTGAGCAGTTCTTC. Translated: CASSATGSEQFF.

The chain joins TRBV11-2 to TRBJ2-1; D may correspond to TRBD1 or TRBD2 (7 bases each). Trimming took 2 bases from V and 8 from J, leaving 16 bases between them. The CDR3 spans 15 residues. Germline loops: CDR1 SGHAT, CDR2 FQNNGV. The CDR3 region has the DNA TGTGCCAGCAGCTTACAGGGGGGGGATTACGATGAGCAGTTCTTC. This translates into CASSLQGGDYDEQFF.

This clone was seen just once. This rearrangement joins TRBV7-3 to TRBJ1-1; 8 nucleotides match TRBD1. CDR1 and CDR2 (germline): SGHTA, FQGTGA. Trimming cost V 5 bases and J 3 bases; bases outside gene matches: 8. The CDR3 loop spans 15 amino acids. As DNA, the CDR3 is TGTGCCAGCAGCGCAACCAGGGGGCCAGACACTGAAGCTTTCTTT. This codes for CASSATRGPDTEAFF. Full variable domain (outside the CDR3, taken from reference TRBV7-3 and TRBJ1-1): GAGVSQTPSNKVTEKGKYVELRCDPISGHTALYWYRQSLGQGPEFLIYFQGTGAADDSGLPNDRFFAVRPEGSVSTLKIQRTERGDSAVYLCASSATRGPDTEAFFGQGTRLTVV.

This chain connects TRBV11-3 to TRBJ2-1; 7 nucleotides line up with TRBD2. V was clipped by 4 bases and J by 7 bases; unmatched bases: 10. The germline CDR1 and CDR2 sequences are SGHNT and YENEEA. The CDR3 sequence is 15 residues long. The CDR3 DNA follows: TGTGCCAGCAGCTCTGAGACGGGAGGTAGGAATGAGCAGTTCTTC. Its protein is CASSSETGGRNEQFF.

The CDR3 region is CASSLRAFGGSTGELFF. The CDR3 DNA is TGCGCCAGCAGCTTGAGAGCGTTCGGGGGATCCACCGGGGAGCTGTTTTTT. The J gene is TRBJ2-2, the V gene TRBV5-1; weak D call: TRBD2 (6 bases). The V gene lost 1 base and the J gene lost 4 bases, with 17 bases spanning the gap. The CDR3 runs 17 residues. Germline-derived CDR1 and CDR2 are SGHRS and YFSETQ.

The chain carries TRBV6-5 and TRBJ1-2; 9 nucleotides line up with TRBD1. This CDR3 has 13 amino acids. From germline, CDR1 is MNHEY and CDR2 SVGAGI. After removal of 6 bases from V and 8 bases from J, the junction contained 7 bases not matched to a gene. CDR3: CASSRGQGEGYTF. The DNA of the CDR3 is TGTGCCAGCAGCCGGGGACAGGGTGAAGGCTACACCTTC.

The chain has TRBV4-3 and TRBJ1-4, with unresolved D. Germline loops: CDR1 LGHNA, CDR2 YSLEER. The CDR3 is 15 residues long. The V end lost 0 bases, the J end lost 6 bases, and 11 bases lay between the germline ends. CDR3 amino acids: CASSQDLTRDEKLFF. In DNA, the CDR3 is TGCGCCAGCAGCCAAGATCTGACACGGGATGAAAAACTGTTTTTT.

The rearrangement uses TRBV5-1 and TRBJ2-1; 9 bases fit TRBD2. The V and J ends lost 4 bases and 10 bases, in that order; junction bases with no gene match: 9. CDR3 size: 14 residues. The germline V gene has CDR1 SGHRS and CDR2 YFSETQ. CDR3 amino acids: CASSPWRGGREQFF. The CDR3 DNA reads as TGCGCCAGCAGCCCATGGCGGGGGGGCAGGGAGCAGTTCTTC.

The chain has TRBV7-2 and TRBJ2-7, with D hard to call. Germline CDR1 SGHTA, CDR2 FQGNSA. CDR3 length: 13 residues. V was shortened by 5 bases and J by 7 bases, with 15 bases between the two germline ends. Written as DNA, the CDR3 is TGTGCCAGCAGCACGCGAGGTCCTTGGGAGCAGTACTTC. Its translation: CASSTRGPWEQYF.

The chain recombines TRBV21-1 with TRBJ2-2; the listed D gene, TRBD2, was not tested against the DNA. TRBV21-1 is a documented pseudogene. CDR3 length: 16 residues. The CDR3 here is CAPERTGGACTGELFF. The DNA of the CDR3 is TGTGCCCCCGAGAGGACGGGGGGCGCGTGCACCGGGGAGCTGTTTTTT.

In regard to this clone: One junction end disagrees with the germline gene, perhaps due to a read error. The rearrangement links TRBV2 to TRBJ2-1; D gene uncertain. Looked up from germline, CDR1 is SNHLY and CDR2 is FYNNEI. The CDR3 spans 13 residues. The CDR3 bases are TGTGCCAGCAGTGAAGACTCCAACAATGAGCAGTTCTTC. Amino acids: CASSEDSNNEQFF.